This T cell receptor (beta chain) appears in the sequencing data of a study of human T cells and chemical hapten exposure. Points from the study as a whole: Expanded TCRs clustered into significantly more large CDR3 similarity groups than controls, the analysis revealed.

TCRdb re-called the RACE reads with MiXCR, one entry per CDR3 protein. The sample consists of 180,000 or so distinct CDR3 sequences, around 25% of them appearing once. As for time point: patch test 3, about 24 weeks after DPC sensitization. Stated treatment: therapeutic diphenylcyclopropenone sensitization with weekly scalp DPC. This clonotype turned up a few times. The antigen remains unidentified. This CDR3 is 14 amino acids long. In germline, CDR1 is MDHEN, CDR2 SYDVKM. V was clipped by 5 bases and J by 3 bases, with 14 bases between them. The rearrangement joins TRBV28 to TRBJ2-7; D perhaps matches TRBD2 (6 bases). The source is a woman between 35 and 50 years old with alopecia areata. Some clones in this sample may be carry-over from other donors' samples. Sequenced here: whole blood, sampled in connection with sensitization to the hapten diphenylcyclopropenone (DPC). Here the CDR3 reads CASSLGGRGYEQYF. CDR3 sequence (DNA): TGTGCCAGCAGTCTGGGAGGCCGGGGCTACGAGCAGTACTTC.